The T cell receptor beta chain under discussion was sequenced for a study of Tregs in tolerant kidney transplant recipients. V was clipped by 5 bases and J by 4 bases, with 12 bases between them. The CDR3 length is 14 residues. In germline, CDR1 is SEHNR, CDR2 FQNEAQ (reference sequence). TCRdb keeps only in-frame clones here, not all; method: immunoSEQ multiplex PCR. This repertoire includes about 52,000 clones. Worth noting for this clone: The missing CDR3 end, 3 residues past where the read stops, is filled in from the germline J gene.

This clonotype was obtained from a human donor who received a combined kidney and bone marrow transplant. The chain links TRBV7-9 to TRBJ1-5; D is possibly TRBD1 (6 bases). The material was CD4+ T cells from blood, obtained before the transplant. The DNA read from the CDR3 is TGTGCCAGCAGCCCATGGACAGAAAATCAGCCC. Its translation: CASSPWTENQP. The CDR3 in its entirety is CASSPWTENQPQHF. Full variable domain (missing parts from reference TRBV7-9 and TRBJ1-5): DTGVSQNPRHKITKRGQNVTFRCDPISEHNRLYWYRQTLGQGPEFLTYFQNEAQLEKSRLLSDRFSAERPKGSFSTLEIQRTEQGDSAMYLCASSPWTENQPQHFGDGTRLSIL.